These 32 T cell receptor beta chains were all obtained from the same sample, sequenced in a study of blood T cell repertoires in COVID-19. Only in-frame clones appear in the TCRdb table, and some are missing; sequencing was by immunoSEQ multiplex PCR. The table shows about 320,000 clones, with 87% occurring only once. The sample taken for sequencing was PBMCs or T cells enriched from blood (not recorded which). The receptors shown here come from a woman aged 18-29 years who had recovered from COVID-19.

The chain is built from TRBV28 and TRBJ1-1; 8 nucleotides match TRBD1. This CDR3 contains 13 residues. J was trimmed by 7 bases and V by 5 bases; bases with no gene match: 6. Looked up from germline, CDR1 is MDHEN and CDR2 is SYDVKM. CDR3 sequence: CASSTTGEIEAFF. As DNA, the CDR3 is TGTGCCAGCAGTACGACAGGGGAAATTGAAGCTTTCTTT.

This clone was seen once. The chain joins TRBV29-1 to TRBJ1-2; D is unresolved. CDR1 is SQVTM, CDR2 ANQGSEA, per germline. The CDR3 is 11 amino acids. V lost 3 bases and J lost 8, with 10 bases in between. The CDR3 sequence is CSVDGIAGYTF. The CDR3 region has the DNA TGCAGCGTTGACGGTATAGCGGGCTACACCTTC.

V and J are TRBV7-2 and TRBJ1-3, with D uncertain. The CDR3 consists of 13 residues. CDR1 and CDR2 (germline): SGHTA, FQGNSA. Trimming removed 5 bases from V and 4 bases from J, with 9 bases in between. The chain's CDR3 is CASSPSGGNTIYF. For the CDR3, the DNA is TGTGCCAGCAGCCCCTCGGGAGGAAACACCATATATTTT.

The chain links TRBV6-6 to TRBJ1-1; 8 bases match TRBD1. The ends lost 4 bases at V and 4 bases at J; junction bases unmatched: 5. Germline V gene data show CDR1 as MNHNY and CDR2 as SVGAGI (reference sequence). The CDR3 loop spans 14 amino acids. The CDR3 nucleotides read TGTGCCAGCAGTTTACAGGGGGGTTTCACTGAAGCTTTCTTT. This encodes CASSLQGGFTEAFF.

The J gene is TRBJ1-1, the V gene TRBV11-2; D is unclear. Germline-derived CDR1 and CDR2 are SGHAT and FQNNGV. Trimming took off 1 base at V and 4 bases at J, with 7 bases between the two ends. The CDR3 totals 13 residues. DNA of the CDR3: TGTGCCAGCAGCTTAGGAGGTCGCACTGAAGCTTTCTTT. Encoded protein: CASSLGGRTEAFF.

The chain recombines TRBV5-4 with TRBJ2-3; TRBD2 matches at 15 bases. V was clipped by 4 bases and J by 0 bases; unmatched bases: 6. Germline V CDR1 and CDR2: SGHNT, YYREEE (reference sequence). The CDR3 sequence is 18 residues long. CDR3 in amino acids: CASSTGTSGGTSTDTQYF. The DNA for the CDR3 is TGTGCCAGCAGCACCGGGACTAGCGGGGGGACTAGCACAGATACGCAGTATTTT.

CDR3 DNA: TGTGCCAGCAGCTTCGGAGGCGGCCAGACCGGGGAGCTGTTTTTT. Its protein is CASSFGGGQTGELFF. The V gene is TRBV7-8, the J gene TRBJ2-2, with D possibly being TRBD2 (5 bases). Germline lookup yields CDR1 SGHVS and CDR2 FQNEAQ. Trimming cost V 3 bases and J 5 bases, with 13 bases left between them. The CDR3 is 15 amino acids.

The chain combines TRBV5-4 with TRBJ2-7; D gene ambiguous. Trimming left V 7 bases short and J 0 bases short, with 11 bases between. This CDR3 has 13 amino acids. Germline V gives CDR1 SGHNT, CDR2 YYREEE (reference sequence). The CDR3 sequence is CASRPDDSYEQYF. The DNA of the CDR3 is TGTGCCAGCCGTCCAGATGACTCCTACGAGCAGTACTTC.

This clone showed up just once. V gene TRBV28 combines with J gene TRBJ2-1, with 7 nucleotides matching TRBD1. Per germline, CDR1 MDHEN and CDR2 SYDVKM. The CDR3 runs to 17 residues. V shed 6 bases and J 4 bases; nucleotides not matched to a gene: 15. This chain's CDR3 is CASSLDRVLVVYNEQFF. CDR3 nucleotides: TGTGCCAGCAGCCTCGACAGGGTACTCGTAGTTTACAATGAGCAGTTCTTC.

The CDR3 sequence is CATSDPSGTSTDTQYF. CDR3 sequence (DNA): TGTGCCACCAGTGATCCCAGCGGAACTAGCACAGATACGCAGTATTTT. The V call is TRBV24-1, the J call TRBJ2-3; D may be TRBD2 (5 bases). Germline lookup yields CDR1 KGHDR and CDR2 SFDVKD. The length of the CDR3 is 16 residues. The germline V and J ends were trimmed by 3 bases and 0 bases, with 12 bases remaining between them.

This clone was detected many times. The rearrangement links TRBV10-1 to TRBJ2-7, with a tentative D call TRBD2 (5 bases). V was trimmed by 0 bases and J by 3 bases, leaving 6 bases between them. The CDR3 is made up of 13 amino acids. The germline CDR1 and CDR2 sequences are WNHNN and SYGVQD (reference sequence). This CDR3 is CASSESGSYEQYF. The DNA for the CDR3 is TGCGCCAGCAGTGAGTCGGGGAGCTACGAGCAGTACTTC.

The chain joins TRBV19 to TRBJ1-2; the D gene is possibly TRBD1 (6 bases). V shed 6 bases and J shed 2 bases, with 16 bases lying between them. Germline V gene data show CDR1 as LNHDA and CDR2 as SQIVND (reference sequence). The CDR3 totals 15 residues. The CDR3 DNA sequence: TGTGCCAGTAGCCCCTCGGGGGGCGCCAACTATGGCTACACCTTC. Residues: CASSPSGGANYGYTF.

This chain links TRBV27 with TRBJ1-1, with TRBD1 identical over 8 bases. Germline V lookup: CDR1 MNHEY, CDR2 SMNVEV (reference sequence). The CDR3 covers 15 residues. The junction had 6 bases not matched to a gene; V was cut back by 2 bases and J by 4 bases. The CDR3 protein is CASSLGLTGGTEAFF. CDR3 bases: TGTGCCAGCAGTTTAGGGCTAACAGGGGGCACTGAAGCTTTCTTT.

The V and J genes are TRBV18 and TRBJ2-2, with TRBD2 matching 12 bases. Trimming removed 3 bases from V and 3 bases from J; junction bases left unmatched: 2. The CDR3 consists of 16 residues. Germline CDR1 and CDR2: KGHSH and LQKENI. CDR3 nucleotides: TGTGCCAGCTCACCGAGACTAGCGGGAGACACCGGGGAGCTGTTTTTT. Translating it yields CASSPRLAGDTGELFF.

This chain connects TRBV10-3 to TRBJ1-2; D unresolved. Trimming cost V 1 base and J 4 bases, with 7 bases left between them. CDR3 length: 13 amino acids. Germline V gene data show CDR1 as ENHRY and CDR2 as SYGVKD. The CDR3 coding sequence is TGTGCCATCAGTGAGTTACCGGGCTATGGCTACACCTTC. Its protein is CAISELPGYGYTF.

The chain recombines TRBV4-2 with TRBJ2-1, with D perhaps matching TRBD1 (7 bases). Trimming shortened V by 1 base and J by 2 bases, and 12 bases separated the two germline ends. The length of the CDR3 is 16 residues. Germline loops: CDR1 LGHNA, CDR2 YNFKEQ. The CDR3 here is CASSQAPRGAYNEQFF. The CDR3 DNA reads as TGTGCCAGCAGCCAAGCCCCCAGGGGGGCCTACAATGAGCAGTTCTTC.

This chain connects TRBV2 to TRBJ1-2; D gene uncertain. Looked up from germline, CDR1 is SNHLY and CDR2 is FYNNEI. The CDR3 totals 17 residues. The V end lost 6 bases, the J end lost 2 bases, and 22 bases lay between the germline ends. CDR3 nucleotides: TGTGCCAGCAGATACCAGCTAATCATAGACGGGAACTATGGCTACACCTTC. This translates into CASRYQLIIDGNYGYTF.

The gene calls are TRBV6-2 or TRBV6-3 and TRBJ1-1; 7 bases agree with TRBD1. In germline, CDR1 is MNHEY, CDR2 SVGEGT. V gave up 5 bases and J gave up 4 bases; unmatched junction bases: 7. The CDR3 totals 14 residues. CDR3: CASSRQGPGTEAFF. The CDR3, as DNA: TGTGCCAGCAGTCGACAGGGACCTGGCACTGAAGCTTTCTTT.

The V call is TRBV2, the J call TRBJ1-5; TRBD1 matches 9 bases. The CDR3 runs to 17 residues. Trimming at V came to 5 bases and at J to 4 bases, leaving 12 bases not matched to a gene. Germline-derived CDR1 and CDR2 are SNHLY and FYNNEI. CDR3 in DNA: TGTGCCAGCAGTCGGACAGGGGCGGCTGAGGGAAATCAGCCCCAGCATTTT. Its protein product is CASSRTGAAEGNQPQHF.

The chain has TRBV5-6 and TRBJ1-6; 9 nucleotides agree with TRBD1. J lost 6 bases, V lost 5 bases, and 3 bases had no gene match. The CDR3 spans 14 residues. CDR1 is SGHDT and CDR2 is YYEEEE in the germline V gene. The CDR3 loop is CASRRDRVNSPLHF. As DNA, the CDR3 is TGTGCCAGCAGACGGGACAGGGTTAATTCACCCCTCCACTTT.

Here the CDR3 reads CASSQVRGRSNQPQHF. As DNA, the CDR3 is TGCGCCAGCAGCCAAGTACGGGGGAGAAGCAATCAGCCCCAGCATTTT. The genes are TRBV4-1 and TRBJ1-5; the D gene is possibly TRBD1 (5 bases). The CDR3 has 16 amino acids. CDR1 is MGHRA, CDR2 YSYEKL, per germline. The V end lost 1 base, the J end lost 1 base, and 11 bases lay between the germline ends.

The CDR3 DNA sequence: TGTGCCAGCAGTCCACACAGTGGCTACACCTTC. Translation: CASSPHSGYTF. The chain couples TRBV2 to TRBJ1-2; no reliable D call. The ends were cut back, 5 bases at V and 7 bases at J, with 8 bases in the middle. CDR3 size: 11 residues. Looked up from germline, CDR1 is SNHLY and CDR2 is FYNNEI.

The rearrangement uses TRBV5-1 and TRBJ2-7, with 7 bases fitting TRBD1. Germline V gene data show CDR1 as SGHRS and CDR2 as YFSETQ. V lost 3 bases and J lost 4; bases outside the gene matches: 7. The CDR3 totals 14 residues. Written as DNA, the CDR3 is TGCGCCAGCAGCTCAACGGACAGGCTTTACGAGCAGTACTTC. It codes for CASSSTDRLYEQYF.

The chain links TRBV19 to TRBJ1-1; D is perhaps TRBD1 (5 bases). Germline V gene lookup returns CDR1 LNHDA and CDR2 SQIVND (reference sequence). The CDR3 covers 14 residues. Trimming shortened V by 3 bases and J by 0 bases, and 8 bases separated the two germline ends. CDR3 loop: CASSMGGMNTEAFF. In DNA, the CDR3 is TGTGCCAGTAGTATGGGGGGGATGAACACTGAAGCTTTCTTT.

This chain connects TRBV7-9 to TRBJ1-6; D remains unclear. This CDR3 comprises 15 residues. V was cut by 4 bases and J by 6 bases, with 13 bases left in between. The V gene's germline CDR1 is SEHNR and CDR2 FQNEAQ (reference sequence). CDR3 residues: CASSSSLSPNSPLHF. CDR3 nucleotide sequence: TGTGCCAGCAGCTCGAGCCTTAGTCCTAATTCACCCCTCCACTTT.

This clone occurred once. The genes are TRBV25-1 and TRBJ1-6; 12 positions match TRBD1. Germline V lookup: CDR1 MGHDK, CDR2 SYGVNS. J gave up 11 bases and V 6 bases, and 8 bases lay outside the gene matches. CDR3 length: 15 amino acids. The CDR3 here is CASSLGTGGTPPLHF. The CDR3 DNA reads as TGTGCCAGCAGCCTCGGGACAGGGGGCACGCCACCCCTCCACTTT.

The gene calls are TRBV2 and TRBJ1-1, with 8 bases lining up with TRBD1. This CDR3 is built from 14 residues. V shed 6 bases, J shed 4 bases, and the junction held 7 bases outside the gene matches. The germline V gene has CDR1 SNHLY and CDR2 FYNNEI. The CDR3 region is CASSAGGWGTEAFF. DNA of the CDR3: TGTGCCAGCAGCGCAGGGGGCTGGGGCACTGAAGCTTTCTTT.

The chain links TRBV6-2 or TRBV6-3 to TRBJ2-7, with D possibly being TRBD2 (6 bases). This CDR3 is 12 amino acids long. Between the trimmed V and J ends, which lost 5 bases and 12 bases, there was a span of 17 bases. CDR1 MNHEY and CDR2 SVGEGT come from the germline V gene. The CDR3 sequence: CASSPAGRPGYF. The CDR3 nucleotides are TGTGCCAGCAGTCCCGCGGGGCGGCCTGGGTACTTC.

V usage is TRBV7-2 and J usage is TRBJ2-3; 8 bases match TRBD2. J gave up 3 bases and V 1 base, and 9 bases lay outside the gene matches. Germline loops: CDR1 SGHTA, CDR2 FQGNSA. The CDR3 loop spans 17 amino acids. The CDR3 is CASSLEGTSSPTDTQYF. In nucleotides, the CDR3 is TGTGCCAGCAGCTTAGAGGGGACTAGTTCCCCTACAGATACGCAGTATTTT.

This clone was seen a handful of times. CDR3 DNA: TGTGCCAGCGGTGCTGGGAGACCTAGCACAGATACGCAGTATTTT. This encodes CASGAGRPSTDTQYF. The chain joins TRBV5-4 to TRBJ2-3, with D possibly TRBD2 on 5 matching bases. The germline CDR1 and CDR2 sequences are SGHNT and YYREEE (reference sequence). V was shortened by 7 bases and J by 0 bases, with 15 bases between the two germline ends. The CDR3 consists of 15 residues.

The V and J genes are TRBV4-1 and TRBJ2-1, with 8 positions matching TRBD1. Germline loops: CDR1 MGHRA, CDR2 YSYEKL. The CDR3 is made up of 16 amino acids. J was trimmed by 7 bases and V by 1 base; bases with no gene match: 9. CDR3 region: CASSQVPGQGVNEQFF. CDR3 sequence (DNA): TGCGCCAGCAGCCAAGTACCTGGACAGGGTGTAAATGAGCAGTTCTTC.

The V and J genes are TRBV5-1 and TRBJ1-4, with TRBD1 matching 7 bases. In germline, CDR1 is SGHRS, CDR2 YFSETQ. This CDR3 is built from 14 residues. Unmatched junction bases numbered 4, after V lost 4 bases and J lost 4 bases. CDR3 sequence reads: CASSGDSINEKLFF. CDR3 bases: TGCGCCAGCAGCGGGGACAGTATTAATGAAAAACTGTTTTTT.